The rows below give T cell receptor beta chains drawn from one sample of a study of CD8 T cells in Susac syndrome. MiXCR, applied by TCRdb to the immunoSEQ multiplex PCR reads, yields one record per CDR3 protein. Of under 200,000 distinct CDR3 sequences in the sample, around nine tenths were seen once. The material sequenced was CD4+ T cells from PBMCs. Receptors were obtained from a human donor with Susac syndrome. Both conserved end residues are part of each CDR3. The D gene is left open where the match is weak. Expanded clones get a size class; other rows say once, few or many, or leave the size out.

>TRBV29-1|TRBD1|TRBJ1-5|.|13
CSVEIDRDQPQHF
TGCAGCGTTGAGATAGACAGGGATCAGCCCCAGCATTTT
>TRBV4-1|.|TRBJ2-5|.|15
CASSQGGAGQETQYF
TGCGCCAGCAGCCAAGGGGGTGCAGGTCAAGAGACCCAGTACTTC
>TRBV7-9|.|TRBJ1-2|.|14
CASSLELTDYGYTF
TGTGCCAGCAGCTTAGAGTTGACAGACTATGGCTACACCTTC
>TRBV20-1|.|TRBJ1-3|.|12
CSARTSGNTIYF
TGCAGTGCAAGAACCTCTGGAAACACCATATATTTT
>TRBV28|.|TRBJ2-2|.|16
CASSLFGAGPTGELFF
TGTGCCAGCAGTTTATTCGGCGCGGGACCCACCGGGGAGCTGTTTTTT
>TRBV2|.|TRBJ2-7|once|12
CASSEQAYEQYF
TGTGCCAGCAGTGAACAGGCCTACGAGCAGTACTTC
>TRBV5-4|TRBD1|TRBJ1-1|.|15
CASSLAPGQAPEAFF
TGTGCCAGCAGCTTGGCCCCGGGACAGGCTCCTGAAGCTTTCTTT
>TRBV4-2|TRBD2|TRBJ2-3|.|17
CASSQDRVASGMSTQYF
TGTGCCAGCAGCCAAGATCGGGTGGCTAGCGGGATGAGCACGCAGTATTTT
>TRBV5-1|TRBD2|TRBJ2-1|.|16
CASSLVGVTSGVSQFF
TGCGCCAGCAGCTTGGTGGGGGTGACTAGCGGCGTTTCGCAGTTCTTC
>TRBV12-3/TRBV12-4|TRBD2|TRBJ2-4|.|14
CASSLRGREDIQYF
TGTGCCAGCAGTTTGCGCGGGAGAGAGGACATTCAGTACTTC
>TRBV11-2|.|TRBJ2-7|.|13
CASSFLQTYEQYF
TGTGCCAGCAGCTTTCTACAAACCTACGAGCAGTACTTC
>TRBV7-2|TRBD1|TRBJ2-7|.|15
CASTYREGGPYEQYF
TGTGCCAGCACCTACCGAGAAGGGGGCCCCTACGAGCAGTACTTC
>TRBV3-1|TRBD2|TRBJ2-3|.|16
CASSQGGGRSTDTQYF
TGTGCCAGCAGCCAAGGCGGCGGGAGGAGCACAGATACGCAGTATTTT
>TRBV12-3/TRBV12-4|TRBD1|TRBJ2-5|.|14
CASSPGQGQETQYF
TGTGCCAGCAGTCCGGGACAGGGCCAAGAGACCCAGTACTTC
>TRBV7-3|.|TRBJ2-1|.|13
CASSLRVDNEQFF
TGTGCCAGCAGCTTAAGAGTAGACAATGAGCAGTTCTTC
>TRBV5-1|TRBD1|TRBJ1-2|.|14
CASSPIEGADGYTF
TGCGCCAGCAGCCCCATTGAGGGGGCTGATGGCTACACCTTC
>TRBV7-9|.|TRBJ2-3|.|16
CASSSQRLASTDTQYF
TGTGCCAGCAGCTCTCAGAGGCTAGCAAGCACAGATACGCAGTATTTT
>TRBV5-1|.|TRBJ2-6|.|17
CASSLLRGASGANVLTF
TGCGCCAGCAGCTTGCTCCGGGGGGCTTCTGGGGCCAACGTCCTGACTTTC
>TRBV7-2|TRBD2|TRBJ2-7|.|15
CASSPGGGLTYEQYF
TGTGCCAGCAGCCCGGGGGGGGGTCTTACCTACGAGCAGTACTTC
>TRBV29-1|.|TRBJ2-3|.|14
CSVDFRESTDTQYF
TGCAGCGTTGATTTTAGGGAGAGCACAGATACGCAGTATTTT
>TRBV29-1|TRBD1|TRBJ2-2|.|14
CSVATGGWGGELFF
TGCAGCGTGGCCACAGGGGGATGGGGCGGGGAGCTGTTTTTT
>TRBV11-2|.|TRBJ1-2|.|12
CASSLETAGYTF
TGTGCCAGCAGCTTGGAAACGGCTGGCTACACCTTC
>TRBV20-1|TRBD2|TRBJ2-1|.|13
CSASGGGYNEQFF
TGCAGTGCTAGCGGGGGAGGGTACAATGAGCAGTTCTTC